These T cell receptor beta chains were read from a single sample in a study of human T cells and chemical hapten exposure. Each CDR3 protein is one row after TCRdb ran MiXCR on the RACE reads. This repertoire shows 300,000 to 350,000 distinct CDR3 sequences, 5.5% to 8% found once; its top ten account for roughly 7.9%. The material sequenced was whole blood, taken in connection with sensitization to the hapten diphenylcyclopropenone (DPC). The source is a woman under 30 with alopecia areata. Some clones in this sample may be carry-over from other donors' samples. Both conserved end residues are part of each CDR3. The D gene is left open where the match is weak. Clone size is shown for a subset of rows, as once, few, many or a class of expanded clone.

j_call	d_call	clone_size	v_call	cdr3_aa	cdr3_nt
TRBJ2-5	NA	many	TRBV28	CASSSETQYF	TGTGCCAGCAGCTCGGAGACCCAGTACTTC
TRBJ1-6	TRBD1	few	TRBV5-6	CASSSGDRNSPLHF	TGTGCCAGCAGCTCTGGGGACAGGAATTCACCCCTCCACTTT
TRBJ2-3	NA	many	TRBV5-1	CASSSRTGDTDTQYF	TGCGCCAGCAGCTCCAGGACGGGGGACACAGATACGCAGTATTTT
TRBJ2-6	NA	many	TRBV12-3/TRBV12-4	CASRGVVRGANVLTF	TGTGCCAGCAGAGGGGTGGTTCGTGGGGCCAACGTCCTGACTTTC
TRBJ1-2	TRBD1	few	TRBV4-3	CASSPITGDYGYTF	TGCGCCAGCAGCCCCATAACAGGGGACTATGGCTACACCTTC
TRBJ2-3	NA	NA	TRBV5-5	CASSLVVEADTQYF	TGTGCCAGCAGCTTAGTTGTGGAGGCAGATACGCAGTATTTT
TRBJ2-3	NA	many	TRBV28	CASSLKRDTQYF	TGTGCCAGCAGTTTAAAGAGGGATACGCAGTATTTT
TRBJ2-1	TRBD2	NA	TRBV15	CATSSVREGYNEQFF	TGTGCCACCAGCAGTGTCAGGGAGGGCTACAATGAGCAGTTCTTC
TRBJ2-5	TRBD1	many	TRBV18	CASSPRQGPKETQYF	TGTGCCAGCTCACCACGACAGGGGCCAAAAGAGACCCAGTACTTC
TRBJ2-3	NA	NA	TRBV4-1	CASSQDWAYTDTQYF	TGCGCCAGCAGCCAAGACTGGGCATACACAGATACGCAGTATTTT
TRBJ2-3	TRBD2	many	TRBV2	CASRRLAGDSTDTQYF	TGTGCCAGCCGCCGTCTAGCGGGGGACTCCACAGATACGCAGTATTTT
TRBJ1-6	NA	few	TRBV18	CASSREGGNSPLHF	TGTGCCAGCTCACGGGAAGGGGGAAATTCACCCCTCCACTTT
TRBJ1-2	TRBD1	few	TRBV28	CASSLVTGAYGYTF	TGTGCCAGCAGTTTAGTCACAGGGGCCTATGGCTACACCTTC
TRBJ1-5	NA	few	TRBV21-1	CASSQEGRVKYNQPQHF	TGTGCCAGCAGCCAAGAGGGCAGGGTGAAGTACAATCAGCCCCAGCATTTT
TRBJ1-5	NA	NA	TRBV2	CASRRSGNSNQPQHF	TGTGCCAGCAGGAGATCCGGGAATAGCAATCAGCCCCAGCATTTT
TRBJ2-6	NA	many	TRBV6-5	CATRRWRAGANVLTF	TGTGCCACCCGACGGTGGAGGGCTGGGGCCAACGTCCTGACTTTC